This paragraph reports one T cell receptor (beta chain). The target antigen is unknown. Amplification used 60 Vbeta primers and 13 Jbeta primers. The repertoire was sequenced with immunoSEQ multiplex PCR; TCRdb's copy has only in-frame clones and lacks some. This table holds around 150,000 clones, about 77% found once. Nominally healthy donors provided the samples, though records likely missed some immune exposures. This CDR3 has 14 residues. The V and J ends lost 0 bases and 4 bases respectively, with 10 bases between them. Germline V lookup: CDR1 MNHEY, CDR2 SVGAGI. The data originate from a study of cytomegalovirus exposure and HLA in healthy donors. Whole-study results and caveats: In a later analysis, at a false discovery rate of 0.05, 15,000 to 20,000 TCR beta sequences were associated with HLA alleles. Cytomegalovirus status was reportedly diagnosed by the classifier with high sensitivity and specificity. Whilst most TCR sequences proved rare, a subset of public TCRs occurred across many donors.

The specimen sequenced was PBMCs. This TCR came from a woman aged 40 to 55 in good health and CMV-seropositive. The chain carries TRBV6-5 and TRBJ2-7; D is perhaps TRBD1 (5 bases). The CDR3: CASSYSGGQYEQYF. The CDR3 DNA sequence: TGTGCCAGCAGTTACTCTGGCGGACAATACGAGCAGTACTTC.